This TCR beta chain was sequenced during a study of blood T cell repertoires in COVID-19. Germline CDR1 and CDR2: LGHDT and YNNKEL (reference sequence). The CDR3 loop spans 12 amino acids. The V end was cut by 1 base, the J end by 14 bases, with 12 bases between. Sequenced by immunoSEQ multiplex PCR; TCRdb stores in-frame clones only, minus some. The sample holds roughly 160,000 clones; about 85% are singletons and the top ten take 5.4%. The origin of this receptor is a woman between 50 and 59 years old with COVID-19, enrolled during active disease. The sample taken for sequencing was peripheral blood. V is TRBV3-1 (or the pseudogene TRBV3-2) and J is TRBJ2-1; possible D gene TRBD2, 6 bases. The CDR3 DNA reads TGTGCCAGCAGCCAAGTGGGGGAGGAGGAGTTCTTC. Its protein product is CASSQVGEEEFF.